A single sample is the source of the 5 T cell receptor beta chains below, sequenced in a study of T cell responses to AZD1222 COVID-19 vaccine. TCRdb's copy holds only in-frame clones and misses some; the assay was immunoSEQ multiplex PCR. The sample yields approximately 140,000 clones, about nine tenths seen once. This material consisted of peripheral blood, taken on day 0 of AZD1222 vaccination. The receptors were gathered from an adult in good health.

This chain links TRBV5-1 with TRBJ1-6; D possibly corresponds to TRBD1 (5 bases). Germline loops: CDR1 SGHRS, CDR2 YFSETQ. V lost 9 bases, J lost 9 bases, and 25 bases lay in between. CDR3 length: 16 amino acids. Here the CDR3 DNA reads TGCGCCACCTCTCTGGGAACAGGAGGAATCGGTTCACCCCTCCACTTT. This gives the protein CATSLGTGGIGSPLHF.

The chain combines TRBV7-2 with TRBJ1-5; D unresolved. V was clipped by 2 bases and J by 7 bases, with 9 bases between them. Germline V gives CDR1 SGHTA, CDR2 FQGNSA. This CDR3 has 13 residues. CDR3 amino acids: CASSLSWRQPQHF. As DNA, the CDR3 is TGTGCCAGCAGCTTAAGCTGGAGGCAGCCCCAGCATTTT.

This chain connects TRBV2 to TRBJ1-2; 9 bases are a match to TRBD1. J gave up 7 bases and V 6 bases, and 6 bases lay outside the gene matches. This CDR3 spans 13 amino acids. Per germline, CDR1 SNHLY and CDR2 FYNNEI. CDR3 in amino acids: CASRRTGEGGYTF. The CDR3 nucleotides are TGTGCCAGCAGGAGGACAGGGGAGGGTGGCTACACCTTC.

There are a few counts of this clone. The V call is TRBV7-6, the J call TRBJ2-5, with D perhaps TRBD1 or TRBD2 (6 bases each). This CDR3 comprises 15 residues. Germline assignment: CDR1 SGHVS and CDR2 FNYEAQ. The germline V and J ends were trimmed by 1 base and 2 bases, with 11 bases remaining between them. DNA of the CDR3: TGTGCCAGCAGCTTAGGTCGGGGGCCACAAGAGACCCAGTACTTC. Protein sequence: CASSLGRGPQETQYF.

This clone has just one count. The chain recombines TRBV27 with TRBJ1-5; D may be TRBD1 (5 bases). CDR3 length equals 15 residues. Trimming took 5 bases from V and 1 from J, leaving 12 bases between them. Germline V gene lookup returns CDR1 MNHEY and CDR2 SMNVEV (reference sequence). The CDR3 loop reads CASSRGGGSNQPQHF. Written as DNA, the CDR3 is TGTGCCAGCAGTCGGGGTGGGGGGAGCAATCAGCCCCAGCATTTT.